One and the same sample provided the 9 T cell receptor beta chains below, sequenced in a study of PD-L1 blockade in urothelial cancer. The time point denotes: pretreatment peripheral blood. Clones were read by immunoSEQ multiplex PCR, and TCRdb kept only the in-frame ones, dropping some. The table shows about 130,000 clones, with approximately 88% occurring only once. Sequencing used PBMCs, obtained around atezolizumab (anti-PD-L1) treatment. The receptor source for this set is a man in his forties or fifties with urothelial cancer.

The V and J genes are TRBV7-2 and TRBJ1-2; D is unresolved. V lost 0 bases to trimming and J lost 8 bases, with 16 bases between them. Germline CDR1 and CDR2: SGHTA and FQGNSA. The CDR3 runs 15 residues. CDR3 residues: CASSLAVGPQRGYTF. CDR3 coding DNA: TGTGCCAGCAGCTTAGCAGTTGGGCCCCAACGGGGCTACACCTTC.

The chain recombines TRBV30 with TRBJ1-5; 7 bases align to TRBD1. Trimming at V came to 2 bases and at J to 6 bases, leaving 7 bases not matched to a gene. The CDR3 runs to 14 residues. From germline, CDR1 is GTSNPN and CDR2 SVGIG (reference sequence). Here the CDR3 DNA reads TGTGCCTGGAGTCAGGAGACAGGGCCTCAGCCCCAGCATTTT. This translates into CAWSQETGPQPQHF.

The chain couples TRBV15 to TRBJ1-5, with 9 bases lining up with TRBD1. J was trimmed by 7 bases and V by 0 bases; bases with no gene match: 7. Germline V gene lookup returns CDR1 LNHNV and CDR2 YYDKDF (reference sequence). The length of the CDR3 is 16 residues. CDR3 sequence (DNA): TGTGCCACCAGCAGAGATGCCACAGGGGGCGGCCAGCCCCAGCATTTT. Its translation: CATSRDATGGGQPQHF. Based on the CDR3 plus reference TRBV15 and TRBJ1-5, the full variable domain is DAMVIQNPRYQVTQFGKPVTLSCSQTLNHNVMYWYQQKSSQAPKLLFHYYDKDFNNEADTPDNFQSRRPNTSFCFLDIRSPGLGDTAMYLCATSRDATGGGQPQHFGDGTRLSIL.

This chain uses TRBV14 with TRBJ2-5, with D tentatively TRBD1 (5 bases). Germline CDR1 and CDR2: SGHDN and FVKESK. Trimming stripped 2 bases from V and 2 bases from J, with 9 bases between. The CDR3 loop spans 14 amino acids. The CDR3 sequence is CASSQIQGQETQYF. CDR3 DNA sequence: TGTGCCAGCAGCCAAATCCAGGGACAAGAGACCCAGTACTTC.

The V and J genes are TRBV2 and TRBJ1-1; D is undetermined. CDR1 is SNHLY and CDR2 is FYNNEI in the germline V gene. The CDR3 has 13 residues. Between the trimmed V and J ends, which lost 6 bases and 4 bases, there was a span of 12 bases. The chain's CDR3 is CASRGTAGTEAFF. In DNA, the CDR3 is TGTGCCAGCAGGGGTACCGCGGGCACTGAAGCTTTCTTT. The variable domain in full, with the rest retrieved from reference TRBV2 and TRBJ1-1, is EPEVTQTPSHQVTQMGQEVILRCVPISNHLYFYWYRQILGQKVEFLVSFYNNEISEKSEIFDDQFSVERPDGSNFTLKIRSTKLEDSAMYFCASRGTAGTEAFFGQGTRLTVV.

This clone was observed once. The chain couples TRBV6-5 to TRBJ2-3, with D uncertain. The CDR3 spans 13 residues. Trimming left V 0 bases short and J 7 bases short, with 8 bases between. The germline V gene has CDR1 MNHEY and CDR2 SVGAGI. CDR3 sequence reads: CASSYSYLHTQYF. CDR3 coding DNA: TGTGCCAGCAGTTACTCCTACTTGCATACGCAGTATTTT.

V usage is TRBV5-1 and J usage is TRBJ1-6, with D unresolved. The germline V gene encodes CDR1 SGHRS and CDR2 YFSETQ. The CDR3 contains 16 residues. V was shortened by 0 bases and J by 10 bases, with 17 bases between the two germline ends. Here the CDR3 reads CASSLGPSSTLSPLHF. CDR3 DNA: TGCGCCAGCAGCTTGGGTCCCTCGTCTACGCTATCACCCCTCCACTTT.

The chain combines TRBV7-9 with TRBJ2-7; D gene uncertain. The CDR3 is made up of 13 amino acids. Germline V gives CDR1 SEHNR, CDR2 FQNEAQ (reference sequence). Between the trimmed V and J ends, which lost 2 bases and 7 bases, there was a span of 12 bases. This CDR3 reads CASSLPDLREQYF. The CDR3 DNA is TGTGCCAGCAGCTTACCGGATTTGAGGGAGCAGTACTTC.

The J gene is TRBJ2-3, the V gene TRBV2, with TRBD2 matching over 12 bases. The CDR3 contains 17 residues. The trim removed 8 bases at V and 9 bases at J, leaving 18 bases unmatched. Germline lookup yields CDR1 SNHLY and CDR2 FYNNEI. The CDR3 DNA reads TGTGCCAGCGGCACGGGACTAGCGGGTTCCCCTGGGGTCACGCAGTATTTT. This sequence encodes CASGTGLAGSPGVTQYF.